This TCR beta chain was sequenced for a study of human T cells and chemical hapten exposure. General observations from the study: High-frequency TCRs, those above 1 in 1000, stayed the same after DPC sensitization. Versus controls, significantly more large CDR3 similarity clusters arose from expanded TCRs.

Trimming removed 0 bases from V and 1 base from J, with 11 bases in between. The CDR3 spans 15 residues. Germline values: CDR1 DFQATT, CDR2 SNEGSKA (reference sequence). The time point denotes: pre-sensitization, week 0. Treatment of the sample: therapeutic diphenylcyclopropenone sensitization with weekly scalp DPC. Staff drew blood before applying each patch test. The template was total RNA from unfractionated whole blood. TCRdb called the RACE reads again in MiXCR, with one record for every CDR3 protein. The data contain more than 150,000 distinct CDR3 sequences, approximately 31% of them seen just once; the ten biggest clones take up about 2.8%. This clonotype was seen ten or more times. The target antigen is unknown.

The rearrangement uses TRBV20-1 and TRBJ2-3; D gene uncertain. This TCR was sampled from a woman aged 25 to 45 with alopecia areata. Some clones in this sample may be carry-over from other donors' samples. Sequenced here: whole blood, sampled in connection with sensitization to the hapten diphenylcyclopropenone (DPC). CDR3 DNA: TGCAGTGCTAGAGAGCTAGGCCAGGGCACAGATACGCAGTATTTT. Translated, it gives CSARELGQGTDTQYF.